The rows below give T cell receptor beta chains drawn from one sample of a study of Tregs in tolerant kidney transplant recipients. Measured with immunoSEQ multiplex PCR; TCRdb has only the in-frame clones, and not every one. The table has tens of thousands of clones, about 85% seen once. The input for sequencing was CD8+ T cells from blood (PBMCs), taken 6 months after the transplant. The receptors here all came from a human patient who received a combined kidney and bone marrow transplant. Some T cells here may be from the graft donor. CDR3s include the opening cysteine and the closing phenylalanine or tryptophan. Each record gives: clone size, V gene, J gene, D gene, CDR3 DNA, CDR3 protein. D genes are given only for firm matches. Clone sizes are given selectively: once, few, many, or a class where the clone is expanded.

clone size: .; V gene: TRBV29-1; J gene: TRBJ1-4; D gene: TRBD1; CDR3 DNA: TGCAGCGTTGAGACCAGGGGGGAAGAAAAACTGTTTTTT; CDR3 protein: CSVETRGEEKLFF
clone size: .; V gene: TRBV19; J gene: TRBJ1-2; D gene: .; CDR3 DNA: TGTGCCAGTAGCCCAGGGGATTTTTATGGCTACACCTTC; CDR3 protein: CASSPGDFYGYTF
clone size: .; V gene: TRBV5-6; J gene: TRBJ2-3; D gene: .; CDR3 DNA: TGTGCCAGCAGGGTAACACAGGCTTCCACAGATACGCAGTATTTT; CDR3 protein: CASRVTQASTDTQYF
clone size: .; V gene: TRBV19; J gene: TRBJ2-7; D gene: TRBD2; CDR3 DNA: TGTGCCAGTAGCATCGCGGGGGGCCCCTACGAGCAGTACTTC; CDR3 protein: CASSIAGGPYEQYF
clone size: once; V gene: TRBV6-4; J gene: TRBJ2-1; D gene: .; CDR3 DNA: TGTGCCAGCAAATTCAGGGGTGGAAATGAGCAGTTCTTC; CDR3 protein: CASKFRGGNEQFF
clone size: once; V gene: TRBV7-9; J gene: TRBJ2-1; D gene: .; CDR3 DNA: TGTGCCAGCAGCTCGGGGTACAATGAGCAGTTCTTC; CDR3 protein: CASSSGYNEQFF
clone size: .; V gene: TRBV5-5; J gene: TRBJ2-7; D gene: TRBD1; CDR3 DNA: TGTGCCAGCAGCTGGGAGACAGGGGTGTCCTACGAGCAGTACTTC; CDR3 protein: CASSWETGVSYEQYF
clone size: .; V gene: TRBV27; J gene: TRBJ2-7; D gene: TRBD2; CDR3 DNA: TGTGCCAGCAGTCCCGTAGCGGGAGGAGGCTACGAGCAGTACTTC; CDR3 protein: CASSPVAGGGYEQYF
clone size: .; V gene: TRBV4-3; J gene: TRBJ2-3; D gene: TRBD2; CDR3 DNA: TGCGCCAGCAGCCATCGGACTAGTAGTCTGGGCACAGATACGCAGTATTTT; CDR3 protein: CASSHRTSSLGTDTQYF
clone size: .; V gene: TRBV15; J gene: TRBJ1-2; D gene: TRBD1; CDR3 DNA: TGTGCCACCAGCTCCGGGACAGGGGGACCCTATGGCTACACCTTC; CDR3 protein: CATSSGTGGPYGYTF
clone size: .; V gene: TRBV18; J gene: TRBJ2-5; D gene: TRBD1; CDR3 DNA: TGTGCCAGCTCACCAGGACAGGGTGCCCAAGAGACCCAGTACTTC; CDR3 protein: CASSPGQGAQETQYF
clone size: .; V gene: TRBV5-1; J gene: TRBJ2-5; D gene: .; CDR3 DNA: TGCGCCAGCAGCTTGCTTGGGAGTCAAGAGACCCAGTACTTC; CDR3 protein: CASSLLGSQETQYF
clone size: large; V gene: TRBV6-1; J gene: TRBJ1-5; D gene: .; CDR3 DNA: TGTGCCAGCAGTGAACTAGGGGCAGGTCAAGGGAATCAGCCCCAGCATTTT; CDR3 protein: CASSELGAGQGNQPQHF
clone size: .; V gene: TRBV9; J gene: TRBJ2-7; D gene: TRBD1; CDR3 DNA: TGTGCCAGCAGCGGGACAGGGCACGAGCAGTACTTC; CDR3 protein: CASSGTGHEQYF
clone size: large; V gene: TRBV7-3; J gene: TRBJ1-1; D gene: TRBD1; CDR3 DNA: TGTGCCAGCAGCACCACAGGGGGCGCAGGCACTGAAGCTTTCTTT; CDR3 protein: CASSTTGGAGTEAFF
clone size: .; V gene: TRBV5-1; J gene: TRBJ2-7; D gene: TRBD2; CDR3 DNA: TGCGCCAGCAGCTTGGTTACTAGCGCTGACCCATACGAGCAGTACTTC; CDR3 protein: CASSLVTSADPYEQYF
clone size: .; V gene: TRBV7-9; J gene: TRBJ2-1; D gene: .; CDR3 DNA: TGTGCCAGCAGCTCCGTTTGGGACTCCACGTTCTTC; CDR3 protein: CASSSVWDSTFF
clone size: .; V gene: TRBV9; J gene: TRBJ1-1; D gene: TRBD1; CDR3 DNA: TGTGCCAGCAGCGCCGGGACAGGGGTCATGAACACTGAAGCTTTCTTT; CDR3 protein: CASSAGTGVMNTEAFF
clone size: .; V gene: TRBV11-2; J gene: TRBJ2-7; D gene: TRBD1; CDR3 DNA: TGTGCCAGCAGCGGGCGGGACAGGGGCTACGAGCAGTACTTC; CDR3 protein: CASSGRDRGYEQYF
clone size: .; V gene: TRBV5-1; J gene: TRBJ2-1; D gene: .; CDR3 DNA: TGCGCCAGCAGCTTGGTTGACTCGACTGAGCAGTTCTTC; CDR3 protein: CASSLVDSTEQFF